The 13 T cell receptor beta chains given below trace back to one sample, sequenced in a study of blood T cell repertoires in COVID-19. Profiled with immunoSEQ multiplex PCR; TCRdb holds only in-frame clones, not every one. The sample lists some 83,000 clones; about 83% were seen once. The sequencing sample was made of peripheral blood. The source of these receptors is a woman of 80 years or more with active or convalescent COVID-19.

The J gene is TRBJ1-2, the V gene TRBV3-1 (or the pseudogene TRBV3-2); the D gene is possibly TRBD1 (5 bases). This CDR3 spans 12 amino acids. Germline CDR1 LGHDT, CDR2 YNNKEL (reference sequence). Trimming removed 4 bases at V and 8 bases at J, with 11 bases between. The CDR3 loop reads CASSLAGTGYTF. As DNA, the CDR3 is TGTGCCAGCAGCCTAGCGGGGACGGGCTACACCTTC.

The chain has TRBV6-5 and TRBJ2-5; 9 bases align to TRBD2. V shed 0 bases, J shed 2 bases, and the junction held 4 bases outside the gene matches. Germline V gene sequence: CDR1 MNHEY, CDR2 SVGAGI. The CDR3 is 16 amino acids. CDR3 loop: CASSYSGAGGQETQYF. The CDR3 nucleotides read TGTGCCAGCAGTTACTCAGGGGCGGGGGGGCAAGAGACCCAGTACTTC.

This chain links TRBV7-9 with TRBJ1-1, with a weak D call TRBD1 (5 bases). Germline CDR1 is SEHNR and CDR2 is FQNEAQ (reference sequence). V lost 5 bases and J lost 5, with 18 bases in between. The CDR3 covers 15 residues. CDR3 sequence (DNA): TGTGCCAGCAGCCCGCCCCGGGGGAGGTGGACTGAAGCTTTCTTT. It specifies CASSPPRGRWTEAFF.

The chain combines TRBV28 with TRBJ1-2; 7 bases agree with TRBD1. CDR3 length: 12 residues. CDR1 is MDHEN and CDR2 is SYDVKM in the germline V gene. J lost 9 bases, V lost 3 bases, and 4 bases had no gene match. In DNA, the CDR3 is TGTGCCAGCAGTTTTGGGGACAGACGCTACACCTTC. It encodes CASSFGDRRYTF.

The chain recombines TRBV27 with TRBJ2-1, with 9 positions matching TRBD2. Germline lookup yields CDR1 MNHEY and CDR2 SMNVEV (reference sequence). The CDR3 consists of 15 residues. Unmatched junction bases numbered 1, after V lost 4 bases and J lost 0 bases. The CDR3 region is CASSYSGSSYNEQFF. The CDR3 DNA reads TGTGCCAGCAGTTATAGCGGGAGCTCCTACAATGAGCAGTTCTTC.

The rearrangement uses TRBV12-3 or TRBV12-4 and TRBJ1-1; perhaps TRBD1 as D (6 bases). Trimming pared 11 bases from V and 0 bases from J, leaving 13 bases between. The CDR3 runs 13 residues. The DNA for the CDR3 is TGTGCCGGGCGGACAGCAATGAACACTGAAGCTTTCTTT. Protein: CAGRTAMNTEAFF.

The V and J genes are TRBV7-2 and TRBJ2-1, with TRBD2 identical over 10 bases. Germline CDR1 reads SGHTA; CDR2 reads FQGNSA. Trimming at V came to 0 bases and at J to 7 bases, leaving 9 bases not matched to a gene. The CDR3 covers 17 residues. The CDR3 region has the DNA TGTGCCAGCAGCTTAGCCTCAGCGGGGGGGCCGATAAATGAGCAGTTCTTC. It yields the protein CASSLASAGGPINEQFF.

There are a few counts of this clone. The chain couples TRBV28 to TRBJ1-3; TRBD1 agrees at 9 bases. The CDR3 is 16 residues long. CDR1 is MDHEN, CDR2 SYDVKM, per germline. J was trimmed by 2 bases and V by 5 bases; bases with no gene match: 7. The CDR3 DNA reads as TGTGCCAGCAGTCCCCATGGACAGGGGCCTGGAAACACCATATATTTT. Translating gives CASSPHGQGPGNTIYF.

The CDR3 loop is CASSFSGGPRETQYF. Written as DNA, the CDR3 is TGTGCCAGCAGTTTCTCAGGGGGGCCGAGGGAGACCCAGTACTTC. The rearrangement joins TRBV27 to TRBJ2-5; possibly TRBD1 for D (7 bases). Trimming removed 3 bases at V and 5 bases at J, with 16 bases between. Germline CDR1 reads MNHEY; CDR2 reads SMNVEV (reference sequence). This CDR3 has 15 residues.

The CDR3 is CAWSTAGENTEAFF. In DNA, the CDR3 is TGTGCCTGGAGTACGGCAGGGGAAAACACTGAAGCTTTCTTT. The chain is built from TRBV30 and TRBJ1-1; possible D gene TRBD1, 6 bases. The V gene lost 2 bases and the J gene lost 2 bases, with 12 bases spanning the gap. The CDR3 has 14 residues. Per germline, CDR1 GTSNPN and CDR2 SVGIG (reference sequence). Complete variable domain (other parts from reference TRBV30 and TRBJ1-1): SQTIHQWPATLVQPVGSPLSLECTVEGTSNPNLYWYRQAAGRGLQLLFYSVGIGQISSEVPQNLSASRPQDRQFILSSKKLLLSDSGFYLCAWSTAGENTEAFFGQGTRLTVV.

This chain links TRBV10-1 with TRBJ2-5; 11 nucleotides line up with TRBD2. Germline CDR1 reads WNHNN; CDR2 reads SYGVQD (reference sequence). This CDR3 has 15 residues. Unmatched junction bases numbered 7, after V lost 10 bases and J lost 0 bases. CDR3 in amino acids: CANPGTSGYQETQYF. The CDR3 region has the DNA TGCGCCAACCCAGGGACTAGCGGATACCAAGAGACCCAGTACTTC.

The V and J genes are TRBV6-5 and TRBJ1-6; no firm D call. The germline V and J ends were trimmed by 5 bases and 7 bases, with 15 bases remaining between them. Germline CDR1 MNHEY, CDR2 SVGAGI. The CDR3 sequence is 15 residues long. CDR3 residues: CASSPRDTINSPLHF. The CDR3 DNA is TGTGCCAGCAGTCCCCGCGACACAATAAATTCACCCCTCCACTTT.

This clone was recorded once. The chain is built from TRBV6-6 and TRBJ1-3; no definite D call. From germline, CDR1 is MNHNY and CDR2 SVGAGI (reference sequence). Trimming cost V 0 bases and J 4 bases, with 4 bases left between them. The CDR3 has 13 residues. CDR3 region: CASSYSTGNTIYF. DNA for the CDR3: TGTGCCAGCAGTTACTCGACAGGAAACACCATATATTTT.